The clone carrying this T cell receptor (beta chain) was counted ten times or more. Its antigen remains unidentified. Measured with immunoSEQ multiplex PCR; TCRdb has only the in-frame clones, and not every one. The table lists about 5,400 clones, no singletons, with about 25% in the top ten. The sample originates from a study of T cells after posttransplantation cyclophosphamide. Findings of the study overall: Later post-transplant blood repertoires were often dominated by donor CD8+ memory clones. After PTCy, TRB diversity resembled that of CNI/methotrexate controls. Blood and skin or GI T cell repertoires showed limited TRB overlap.

Germline CDR1 and CDR2: SGHTA and FQGTGA. V lost 6 bases, J lost 0 bases, and 4 bases stayed unmatched. The CDR3 spans 15 residues. Busulfan-fludarabine conditioning, marrow transplant, and cyclophosphamide on days +3 and +4 were administered. The chain employs TRBV7-3 and TRBJ2-1, with 8 bases lining up with TRBD2. This TCR came from a male patient in his sixties who received an allogeneic stem cell transplant from a related donor, was CMV-positive, and had acute GVHD only. Some T cells could come from the graft donor. The starting material was PBMCs, obtained 377 days after allogeneic stem cell transplant with posttransplant cyclophosphamide. The CDR3 sequence is CASSLGTSSYNEQFF. The CDR3 region has the DNA TGTGCCAGCAGTCTAGGGACTAGCTCCTACAATGAGCAGTTCTTC.